The 10 T cell receptor beta chains below come from one sample, sequenced in a study of post-analysis software for immune sequencing data. Their recognized antigens are unknown. TCR beta libraries were prepared from cDNA with unique molecular identifiers. TCRdb used MiXCR to reprocess the PCR reads, holding one entry per CDR3 protein. The sample has about 540,000 distinct CDR3 sequences, 34% seen once. Findings and limits, study-wide: Elevated frequency relative to controls characterized roughly five TRBV segments in patients, TRBV5-6, TRBV5-1 and TRBV20-1 among them.

Sequencing used blood. These receptors came from a girl between 2 and 17 years old with multiple sclerosis.

CDR3 sequence reads: CASESSGGTDTQYF. The CDR3 DNA sequence: TGTGCCAGCGAATCTAGCGGGGGCACAGATACGCAGTATTTT. The chain joins TRBV12-3 or TRBV12-4 to TRBJ2-3; 9 bases match TRBD2. After removal of 8 bases from V and 1 base from J, the junction contained 4 bases not matched to a gene. The CDR3 runs to 14 residues.

The rearrangement uses TRBV28 and TRBJ1-2, with 7 bases lining up with TRBD1. The trim removed 1 base at V and 0 bases at J, leaving 5 bases unmatched. Looked up from germline, CDR1 is MDHEN and CDR2 is SYDVKM. The CDR3 length is 16 residues. CDR3 DNA: TGTGCCAGCAGTTTATCCTTCGGGACAGCTAACTATGGCTACACCTTC. Residues: CASSLSFGTANYGYTF.

The V call is TRBV28, the J call TRBJ2-4; the match to TRBD2 covers 14 bases. V gave up 5 bases and J gave up 15 bases; unmatched junction bases: 15. This CDR3 spans 16 amino acids. Looked up from germline, CDR1 is MDHEN and CDR2 is SYDVKM. The CDR3 coding sequence is TGTGCCAGCAGTACCCGACTAGCGGGGGGGCGAGAGACCCGGTACTTC. Residues: CASSTRLAGGRETRYF.

J is TRBJ2-1 and V is TRBV20-1; D is perhaps TRBD1 (6 bases). The CDR3 spans 15 residues. Deletions cut 6 bases from V and 0 bases from J, with 15 bases between. Germline CDR1 DFQATT, CDR2 SNEGSKA (reference sequence). The CDR3 loop is CSAPEGERSYNEQFF. DNA of the CDR3: TGCAGTGCCCCAGAGGGGGAACGCTCCTACAATGAGCAGTTCTTC.

The chain uses TRBV28 and TRBJ2-5, with D possibly called TRBD1 or TRBD2 (6 bases each). The CDR3 consists of 14 residues. Germline values: CDR1 MDHEN, CDR2 SYDVKM. Deletions cut 2 bases from V and 6 bases from J, with 13 bases between. In DNA, the CDR3 is TGTGCCAGCAGTTTAATGGGGGGCGCGAAGACCCAGTACTTC. Translation: CASSLMGGAKTQYF.

This chain links TRBV5-1 with TRBJ2-6, with D unclear. The CDR3 has 17 residues. Per germline, CDR1 SGHRS and CDR2 YFSETQ. With 5 bases removed from V and 0 bases from J, the gap between germline ends came to 15 bases. The CDR3 DNA reads as TGCGCCAGCAGTTTCGACACAATAACCTCTGGGGCCAACGTCCTGACTTTC. It yields the protein CASSFDTITSGANVLTF.

The chain joins TRBV20-1 to TRBJ2-2; 9 nucleotides line up with TRBD2. CDR1 DFQATT and CDR2 SNEGSKA come from the germline V gene (reference sequence). The junction had 13 bases not matched to a gene; V was cut back by 6 bases and J by 2 bases. This CDR3 has 17 residues. DNA for the CDR3: TGCAGTGCCGGAGGGGCTAGCGGGGATCTTAACACCGGGGAGCTGTTTTTT. Residues: CSAGGASGDLNTGELFF.

The chain is built from TRBV10-3 and TRBJ1-2; D is possibly TRBD1 (5 bases). V was clipped by 6 bases and J by 0 bases, with 17 bases between them. There are 16 residues in the CDR3. CDR1 and CDR2 from the germline V gene are ENHRY and SYGVKD. The CDR3 DNA reads as TGTGCCATCAGCCTTGGGGGGGGGGAGACTAACTATGGCTACACCTTC. Translation gives CAISLGGGETNYGYTF.

J is TRBJ2-1 and V is TRBV5-1; 11 bases match TRBD2. The tail of the sequence fits TRBJ2-7 better, so the J call may be wrong. The CDR3 runs 18 residues. Per germline, CDR1 SGHRS and CDR2 YFSETQ. CDR3 in DNA: TGCGCCAGCAGCTTATTAGCGGGGGGGCCGAGCTCCTACAATGAGCAGTACTTC. Protein sequence: CASSLLAGGPSSYNEQYF.

This clonotype was seen many times. The genes are TRBV20-1 and TRBJ1-6; no firm D call. Per the germline V gene, CDR1 is DFQATT and CDR2 is SNEGSKA (reference sequence). Between the trimmed V and J ends, which lost 0 bases and 3 bases, there was a span of 12 bases. This CDR3 has 16 residues. DNA of the CDR3: TGCAGTGCTAGAGATAGGCAGGAGTTCTATAATTCACCCCTCCACTTT. Its protein is CSARDRQEFYNSPLHF.